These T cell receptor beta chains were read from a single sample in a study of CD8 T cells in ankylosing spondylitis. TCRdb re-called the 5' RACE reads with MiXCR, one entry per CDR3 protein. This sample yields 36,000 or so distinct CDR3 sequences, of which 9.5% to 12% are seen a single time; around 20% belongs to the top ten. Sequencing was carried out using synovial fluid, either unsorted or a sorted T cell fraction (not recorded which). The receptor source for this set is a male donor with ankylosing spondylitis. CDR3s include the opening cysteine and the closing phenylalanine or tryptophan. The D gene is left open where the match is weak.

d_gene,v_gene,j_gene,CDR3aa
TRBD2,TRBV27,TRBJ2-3,CASSLWASGDPTSTDTQYF
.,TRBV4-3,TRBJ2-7,CASSQGVSAGYEQYF
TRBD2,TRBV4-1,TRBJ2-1,CASSQDHLAGGYNEQFF
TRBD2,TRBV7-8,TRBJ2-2,CASSVPSGRVGGELFF
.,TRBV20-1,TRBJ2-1,CSPPKRYNEQFF
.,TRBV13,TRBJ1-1,CASSSPDSPRGTEAFF
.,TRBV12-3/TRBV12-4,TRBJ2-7,CASSFVWGADEQYF
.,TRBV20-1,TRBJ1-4,CSAGRPGAATNEKLFF
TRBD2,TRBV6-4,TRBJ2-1,CASSDVLRLAGRITYNEQFF
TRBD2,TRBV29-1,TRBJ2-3,CSVRASGPTDTQYF
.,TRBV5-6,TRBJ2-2,CASSLDLFGELFF
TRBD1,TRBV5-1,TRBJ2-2,CASSLQGANTGELFF
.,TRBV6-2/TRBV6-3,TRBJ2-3,CASSQTDTQYF
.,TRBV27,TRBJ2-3,CASSLDSFTDTQYF
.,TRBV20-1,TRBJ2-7,CSAIESGTEEQYF
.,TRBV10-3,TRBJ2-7,CASRAEGRDVEQYF
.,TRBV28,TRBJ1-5,CASSSSDSYSNQPQHF
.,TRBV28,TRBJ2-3,CASTTLSKGLPSYTQYF
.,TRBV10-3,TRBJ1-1,CAISESMTTEAFF
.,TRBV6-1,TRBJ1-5,CASSEQAGGNQPQHF
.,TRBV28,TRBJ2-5,CASSFVGTGRTQYF
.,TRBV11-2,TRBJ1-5,CASSSREGRNQPQHF
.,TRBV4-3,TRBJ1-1,CASSPSGGAKKNTEAFF
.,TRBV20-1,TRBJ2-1,CSAREASVYNEQFF
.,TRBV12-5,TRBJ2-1,CASGLVLGGGYEQFF
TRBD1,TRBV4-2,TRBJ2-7,CASREQGTGYEQYF
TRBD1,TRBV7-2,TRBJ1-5,CASSLEQGYGQPQHF